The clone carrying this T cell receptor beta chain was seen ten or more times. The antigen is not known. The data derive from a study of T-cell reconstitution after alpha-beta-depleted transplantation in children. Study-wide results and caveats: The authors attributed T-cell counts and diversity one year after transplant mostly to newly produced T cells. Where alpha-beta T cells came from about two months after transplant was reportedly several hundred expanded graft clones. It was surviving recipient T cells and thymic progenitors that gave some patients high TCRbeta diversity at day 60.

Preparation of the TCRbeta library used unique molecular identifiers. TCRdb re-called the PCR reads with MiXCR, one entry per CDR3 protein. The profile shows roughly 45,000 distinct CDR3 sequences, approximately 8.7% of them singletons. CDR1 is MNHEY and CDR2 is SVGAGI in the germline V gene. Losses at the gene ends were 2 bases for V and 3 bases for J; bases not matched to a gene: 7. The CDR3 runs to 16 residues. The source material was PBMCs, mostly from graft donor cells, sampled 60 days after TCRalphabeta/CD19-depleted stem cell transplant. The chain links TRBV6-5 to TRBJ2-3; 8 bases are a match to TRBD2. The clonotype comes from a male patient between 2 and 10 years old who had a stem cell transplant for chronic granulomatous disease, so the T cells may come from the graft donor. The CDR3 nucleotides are TGTGCCAGCAGTTACAGAGCGGGAGTAGGGACAGATACGCAGTATTTT. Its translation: CASSYRAGVGTDTQYF.